The source of this T cell receptor (beta chain) is a study of beta chain features in type 1 diabetes. Study findings and constraints: A moderate, significant TCRB CDR3 shortening appeared in type 1 diabetes across four CD4+ subsets. Fewer junction insertions and more nucleotide deletions appeared in type 1 diabetes patients.

The CDR3 extends over 13 amino acids. The J segment lost 4 bases and the V segment lost 6 bases, leaving 5 bases of the junction unmatched. Per the germline V gene, CDR1 is MDHEN and CDR2 is SYDVKM. Sequencing targeted expressed TCRB transcripts, as all isolated RNA had been reverse transcribed. Measured with immunoSEQ multiplex PCR; TCRdb has only the in-frame clones, and not every one. The repertoire holds hundreds of thousands of clones, roughly 13% seen once, with 0.022% in the top ten. Remarks on this clone: The antigen is not known.

The sequenced material came from naive CD4+ T cells from blood. The TCR comes from a man aged 18-30 years with type 1 diabetes. The chain uses TRBV28 and TRBJ1-1; the match to TRBD1 covers 7 bases. This chain's CDR3 is CASRPGQTTEAFF. For the CDR3, the DNA is TGTGCCAGCAGACCGGGACAGACCACTGAAGCTTTCTTT.